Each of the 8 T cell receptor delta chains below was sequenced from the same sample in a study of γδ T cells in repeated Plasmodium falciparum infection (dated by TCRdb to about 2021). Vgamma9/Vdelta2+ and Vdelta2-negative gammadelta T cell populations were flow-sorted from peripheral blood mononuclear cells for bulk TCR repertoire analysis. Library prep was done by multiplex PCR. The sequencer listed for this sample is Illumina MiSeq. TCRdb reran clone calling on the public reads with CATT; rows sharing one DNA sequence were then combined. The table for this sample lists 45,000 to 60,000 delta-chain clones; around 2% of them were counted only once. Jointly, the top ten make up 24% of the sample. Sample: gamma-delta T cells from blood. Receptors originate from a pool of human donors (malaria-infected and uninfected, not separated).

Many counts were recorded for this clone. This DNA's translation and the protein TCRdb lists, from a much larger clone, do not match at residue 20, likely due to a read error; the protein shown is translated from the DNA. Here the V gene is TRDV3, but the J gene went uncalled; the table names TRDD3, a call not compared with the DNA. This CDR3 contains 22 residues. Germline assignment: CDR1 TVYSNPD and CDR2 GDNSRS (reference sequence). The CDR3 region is CAFKAFLDFIYWGTSYTDKPIF. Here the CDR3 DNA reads TGTGCCTTTAAGGCCTTCCTAGATTTTATTTACTGGGGGACGTCGTACACCGATAAACCCATCTTT.

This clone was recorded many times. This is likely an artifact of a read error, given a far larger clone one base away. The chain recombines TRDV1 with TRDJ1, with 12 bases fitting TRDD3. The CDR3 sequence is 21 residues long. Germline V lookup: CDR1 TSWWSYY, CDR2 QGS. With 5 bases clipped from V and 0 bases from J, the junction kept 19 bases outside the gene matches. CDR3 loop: CALGKSLWGIRGVIYTDKLIF. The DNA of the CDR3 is TGTGCTCTTGGGAAGTCCCTCTGGGGGATACGCGGGGTTATTTACACCGATAAACTCATCTTT.

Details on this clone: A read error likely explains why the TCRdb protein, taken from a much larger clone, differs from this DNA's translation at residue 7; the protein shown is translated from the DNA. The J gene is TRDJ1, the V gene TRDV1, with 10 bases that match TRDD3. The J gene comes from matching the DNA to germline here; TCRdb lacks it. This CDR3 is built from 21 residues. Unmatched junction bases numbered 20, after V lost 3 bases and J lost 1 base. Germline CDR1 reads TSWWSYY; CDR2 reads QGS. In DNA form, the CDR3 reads TGTGCTCTTGGGGACCACCTCCTTATTCTTGGGGGATACCGGGGCACCGATAAACTCATCTTT. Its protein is CALGDHLLILGGYRGTDKLIF.

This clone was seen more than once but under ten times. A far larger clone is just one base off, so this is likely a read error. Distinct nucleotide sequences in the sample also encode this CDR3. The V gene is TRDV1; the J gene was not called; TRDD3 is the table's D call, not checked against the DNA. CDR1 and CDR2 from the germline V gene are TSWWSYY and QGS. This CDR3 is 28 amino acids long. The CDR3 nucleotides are TGTGCTCTTGGGGAACTCTCTCACGAGGCCCCCGTCCCAGGACGCGTTTACTGGCCTCCCGGTGTATCGATTAAGCTCATCTTT. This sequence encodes CALGELSHEAPVPGRVYWPPGVSIKLIF.

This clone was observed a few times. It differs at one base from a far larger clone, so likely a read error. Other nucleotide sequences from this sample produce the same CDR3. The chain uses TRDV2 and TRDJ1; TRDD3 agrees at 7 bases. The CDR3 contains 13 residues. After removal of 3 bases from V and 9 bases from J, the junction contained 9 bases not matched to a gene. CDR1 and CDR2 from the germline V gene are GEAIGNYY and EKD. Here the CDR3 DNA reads TGTGCCTGTGACCTCCTGGGGGGTACTGAACTCATCTTT. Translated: CACDLLGGTELIF.

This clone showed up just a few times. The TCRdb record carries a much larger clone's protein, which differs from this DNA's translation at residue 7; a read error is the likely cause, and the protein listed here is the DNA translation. In DNA form, the CDR3 reads TGTGCCTGTGACACCGTATGCGGCGATAAACTCATCTTT. The encoded protein is CACDTVCGDKLIF. This chain joins TRDV2 and TRDJ1, with D hard to call. Here the J gene came from matching the DNA to germline, since TCRdb omits it. V lost 0 bases, J lost 4 bases, and 8 bases lay in between. Germline CDR1 is GEAIGNYY and CDR2 is EKD. The CDR3 spans 13 residues.

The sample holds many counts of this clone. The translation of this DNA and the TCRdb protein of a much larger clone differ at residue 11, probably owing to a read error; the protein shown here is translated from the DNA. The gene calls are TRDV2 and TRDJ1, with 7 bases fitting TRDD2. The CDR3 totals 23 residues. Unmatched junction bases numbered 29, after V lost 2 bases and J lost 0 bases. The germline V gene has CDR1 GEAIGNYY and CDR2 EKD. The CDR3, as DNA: TGTGCCTGTGACATGGTCGGATTCCTCCCAAGCCTTCCTGCTGGAGCGTACACCGATAAACTCATCTTT. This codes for CACDMVGFLPSLPAGAYTDKLIF.

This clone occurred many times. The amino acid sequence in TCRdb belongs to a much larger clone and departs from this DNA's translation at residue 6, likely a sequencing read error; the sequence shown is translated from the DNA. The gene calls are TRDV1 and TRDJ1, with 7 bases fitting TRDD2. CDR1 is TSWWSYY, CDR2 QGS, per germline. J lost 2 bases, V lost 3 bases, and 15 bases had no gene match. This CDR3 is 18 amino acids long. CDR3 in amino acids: CALGEVPTPPLPTDKLIF. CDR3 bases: TGTGCTCTTGGGGAGGTTCCTACACCGCCCCTCCCGACCGATAAACTCATCTTT.